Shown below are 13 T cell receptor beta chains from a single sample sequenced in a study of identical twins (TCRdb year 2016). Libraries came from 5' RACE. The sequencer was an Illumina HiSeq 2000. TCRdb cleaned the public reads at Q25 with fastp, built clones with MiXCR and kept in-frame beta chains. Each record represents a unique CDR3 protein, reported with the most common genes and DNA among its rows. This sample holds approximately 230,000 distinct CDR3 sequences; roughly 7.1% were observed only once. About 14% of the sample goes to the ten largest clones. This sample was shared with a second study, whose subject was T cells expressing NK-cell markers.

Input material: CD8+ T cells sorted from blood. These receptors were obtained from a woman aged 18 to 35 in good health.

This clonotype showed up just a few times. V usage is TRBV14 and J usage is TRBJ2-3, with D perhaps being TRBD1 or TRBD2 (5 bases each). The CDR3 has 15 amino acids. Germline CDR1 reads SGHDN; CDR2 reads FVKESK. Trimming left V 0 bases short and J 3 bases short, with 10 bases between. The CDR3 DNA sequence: TGTGCCAGCAGCCAAGAGAGGGGCCGGACAGATACGCAGTATTTT. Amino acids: CASSQERGRTDTQYF.

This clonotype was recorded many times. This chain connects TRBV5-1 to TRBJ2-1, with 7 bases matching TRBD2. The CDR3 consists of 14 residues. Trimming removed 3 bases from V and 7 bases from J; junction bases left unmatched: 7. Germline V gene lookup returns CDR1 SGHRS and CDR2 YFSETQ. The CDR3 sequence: CASSWVSGLNEQFF. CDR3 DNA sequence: TGCGCCAGCAGCTGGGTTAGCGGGCTGAATGAGCAGTTCTTC.

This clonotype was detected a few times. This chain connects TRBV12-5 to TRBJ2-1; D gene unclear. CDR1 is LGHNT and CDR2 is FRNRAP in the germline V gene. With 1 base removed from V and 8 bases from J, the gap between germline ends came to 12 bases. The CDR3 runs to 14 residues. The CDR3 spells CASGLGTTPYEQFF. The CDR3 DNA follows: TGTGCTAGTGGTTTGGGGACCACGCCCTATGAGCAGTTCTTC.

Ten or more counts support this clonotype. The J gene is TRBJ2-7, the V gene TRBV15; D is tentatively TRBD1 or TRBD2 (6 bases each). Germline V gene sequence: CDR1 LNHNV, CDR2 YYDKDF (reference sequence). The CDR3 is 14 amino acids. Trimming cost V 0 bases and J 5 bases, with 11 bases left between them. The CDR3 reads CATSRDRGLNEQYF. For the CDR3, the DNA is TGTGCCACCAGCAGAGATCGGGGGCTCAACGAGCAGTACTTC.

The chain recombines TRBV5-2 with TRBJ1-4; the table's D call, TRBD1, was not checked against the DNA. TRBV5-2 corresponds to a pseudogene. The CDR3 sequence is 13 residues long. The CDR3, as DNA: TGTGCCATGGGCTTCGGGCAGGGTGAAAAACTGTTTTTT. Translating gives CAMGFGQGEKLFF.

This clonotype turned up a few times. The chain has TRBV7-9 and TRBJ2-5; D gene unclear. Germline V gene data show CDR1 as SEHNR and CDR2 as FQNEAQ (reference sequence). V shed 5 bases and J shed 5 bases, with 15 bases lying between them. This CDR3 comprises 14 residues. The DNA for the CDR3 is TGTGCCAGCAGCCCGCCGCAACGCCGGGAGACCCAGTACTTC. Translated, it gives CASSPPQRRETQYF.

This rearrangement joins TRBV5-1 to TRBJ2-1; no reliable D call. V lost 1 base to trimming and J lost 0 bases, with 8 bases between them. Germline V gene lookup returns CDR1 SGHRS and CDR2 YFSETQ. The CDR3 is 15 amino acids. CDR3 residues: CASSLIESSYNEQFF. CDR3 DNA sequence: TGCGCCAGCAGCTTGATCGAGAGCTCCTACAATGAGCAGTTCTTC. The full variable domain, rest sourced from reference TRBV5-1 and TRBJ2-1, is KAGVTQTPRYLIKTRGQQVTLSCSPISGHRSVSWYQQTPGQGLQFLFEYFSETQRNKGNFPGRFSGRQFSNSRSEMNVSTLELGDSALYLCASSLIESSYNEQFFGPGTRLTVL.

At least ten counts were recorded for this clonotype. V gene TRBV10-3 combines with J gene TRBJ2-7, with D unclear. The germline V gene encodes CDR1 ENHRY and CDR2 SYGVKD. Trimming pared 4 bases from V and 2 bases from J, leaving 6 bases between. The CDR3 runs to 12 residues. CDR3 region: CAISGTAYEQYF. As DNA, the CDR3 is TGTGCCATCAGTGGGACCGCCTACGAGCAGTACTTC.

CDR3 DNA sequence: TGCAGTGCTAGAGATAGGGGGTCCGAAAAACTGTTTTTT. It translates to CSARDRGSEKLFF. The genes are TRBV20-1 and TRBJ1-4, with TRBD1 as a possible D gene (6 bases). This CDR3 region has 13 residues. V was cut by 0 bases and J by 8 bases, with 10 bases left in between. Per germline, CDR1 DFQATT and CDR2 SNEGSKA (reference sequence).

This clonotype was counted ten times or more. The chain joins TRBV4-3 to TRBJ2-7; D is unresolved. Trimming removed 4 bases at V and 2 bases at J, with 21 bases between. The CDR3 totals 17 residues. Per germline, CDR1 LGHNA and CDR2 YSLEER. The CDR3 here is CASSPSGSDPLTYEQYF. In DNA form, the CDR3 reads TGCGCCAGCAGCCCAAGTGGAAGTGACCCCTTGACCTACGAGCAGTACTTC.

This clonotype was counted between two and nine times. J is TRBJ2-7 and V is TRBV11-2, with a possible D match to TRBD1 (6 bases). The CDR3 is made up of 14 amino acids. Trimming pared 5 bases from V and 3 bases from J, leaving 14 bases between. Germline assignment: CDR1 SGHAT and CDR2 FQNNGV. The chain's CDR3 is CASSRIRGFYEQYF. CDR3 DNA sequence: TGTGCCAGCAGCCGCATCAGGGGTTTCTACGAGCAGTACTTC.

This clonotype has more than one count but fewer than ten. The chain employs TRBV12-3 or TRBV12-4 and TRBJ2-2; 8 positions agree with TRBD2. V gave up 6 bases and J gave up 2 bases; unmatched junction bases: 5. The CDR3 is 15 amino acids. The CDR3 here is CASSVGTSNTGELFF. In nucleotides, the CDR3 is TGTGCCAGCAGCGTGGGGACTAGTAACACCGGGGAGCTGTTTTTT.

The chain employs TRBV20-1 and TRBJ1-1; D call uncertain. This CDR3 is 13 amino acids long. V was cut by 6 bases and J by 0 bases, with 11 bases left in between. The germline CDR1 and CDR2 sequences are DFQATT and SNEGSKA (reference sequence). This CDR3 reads CSAKDGLNTEAFF. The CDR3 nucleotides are TGCAGTGCCAAAGACGGACTGAACACTGAAGCTTTCTTT.